What follows describes a single T cell receptor (beta chain). There is no known antigen for this receptor. No quality values exist for individual bases; no much larger clone is one base distant. At the junction V is shortened by 7 bases and J by 6 bases, with 16 bases in between. Inclusive of the bounding cysteine and phenylalanine, the CDR3 is 14 residues long. Left in the record is the CDR3 DNA by itself, 42 bases read in frame from the first base. Sequences MDHEN (CDR1) and SYDVKM (CDR2) are obtained from the germline V gene. The data originate from a study of radiation and T cells in renal cell carcinoma (dated by TCRdb to 2018 to 2021). Looking at the study overall: The samples were drawn from a clinical trial, where primary renal cell carcinomas were treated with 15 Gy of stereotactic body radiation therapy and then removed by nephrectomy 4 weeks afterward. TCR beta sequencing covered 50 or so samples in total, comprising roughly 26 tumors and roughly 27 peripheral blood samples. A total of roughly 3,900,000 unique CDR3 nucleotide sequences, encoding 2,500,000 or so unique CDR3 amino acid sequences, were found across all 50 or so samples. Here is what the overall study found, with its caveats: Blood repertoire dynamics were not followed beyond 4 weeks after treatment. No pretreatment tumor biopsies were available, so the baseline intratumoral presence of clonotypes could not be determined. Effects of radiation dose or scheduling on the TCR repertoire could not be addressed with the single-armed trial design. An increase in top tumor clonotypes in blood was observed from baseline to 2 weeks post-radiation, followed by contraction by 4 weeks, which was taken to suggest transient expansion of tumor-resident clones.

The time point label, as the study defines it: blood 2 weeks post-SBRT. The sample's treatment or condition label, in plain terms: 15 Gy SBRT to primary tumor, nephrectomy 4 weeks later. Serial peripheral blood from radiation-treated patients was sampled at baseline, 2 weeks and 4 weeks after SBRT to track tumor-enriched clonotypes. Every patient had renal cell carcinoma of clear cell pathology. The QIAamp DNA Blood Mini Kit (Qiagen) was used to prepare genomic DNA for TCR sequencing. The analyses included only samples that passed all quality control checks. Following the manufacturer's recommendations, the immunoSEQ kit was used to generate TCR beta libraries from genomic DNA. To prepare the libraries, a first multiplex PCR with proprietary primers was run, followed by a second PCR that added unique barcodes, and a bead cleanup was done after each round. Each sample batch included a kit-provided positive control reaction and a negative control reaction. The final libraries were assessed on an Agilent 4200 TapeStation D1000 ScreenTape, pooled by volume, and quantified by qPCR. Sequencing ran on an Illumina NextSeq500 with a MidOutput 150-cycle cartridge, using 156 Read1 and 15 Index1 cycles with kit custom primers. The pooled library was loaded at roughly 0.98 pM with a roughly 22% PhiX control spike-in. The source study handled its data this way. Vendor-processed data were analyzed in R, with a clonotype defined as all T cells sharing the same CDR3 nucleotide sequence. For clone abundance analyses, frequencies were normalized to the 10,000 most abundant clones per sample. Public T cell clones, which averaged fewer than five per sample, were excluded before analysis. A difference in abundance of at least 32-fold between compartments was used to define tumor-enriched and baseline blood-enriched clonotypes. A beta-binomial differential abundance model was used to identify clonotypes that were expanded or contracted between blood time points. Tumor-blood repertoire similarity was measured with the Baroni-Urbani and Buser coefficient, and group comparisons used two-tailed Wilcoxon tests in R. TCRdb obtained this table from immuneACCESS and retained in-frame rearrangements with V and J assigned. These tables miss some clones; where compared with another copy, unresolved V genes account for less than half of the shortfall, and the remainder is unexplained. V, J and clone size were drawn from that table, and D and trimming were deduced from the DNA. The sample includes approximately 75,000 clones, with about 80% observed a single time. Of the sample, almost 6% falls within the top ten clones.

The clonotype comes from a man between 60 and 75 years old with renal cell carcinoma. This specimen consisted of blood, obtained from a patient whose treatment included radiotherapy and nephrectomy. The chain uses TRBV28 and TRBJ1-5; TRBD1 is possibly the D segment (5 matching bases). The CDR3 reads CASIPQAGGQPQHF. The DNA is as follows: TGTGCCAGCATTCCTCAGGCTGGGGGTCAGCCCCAGCATTTT.